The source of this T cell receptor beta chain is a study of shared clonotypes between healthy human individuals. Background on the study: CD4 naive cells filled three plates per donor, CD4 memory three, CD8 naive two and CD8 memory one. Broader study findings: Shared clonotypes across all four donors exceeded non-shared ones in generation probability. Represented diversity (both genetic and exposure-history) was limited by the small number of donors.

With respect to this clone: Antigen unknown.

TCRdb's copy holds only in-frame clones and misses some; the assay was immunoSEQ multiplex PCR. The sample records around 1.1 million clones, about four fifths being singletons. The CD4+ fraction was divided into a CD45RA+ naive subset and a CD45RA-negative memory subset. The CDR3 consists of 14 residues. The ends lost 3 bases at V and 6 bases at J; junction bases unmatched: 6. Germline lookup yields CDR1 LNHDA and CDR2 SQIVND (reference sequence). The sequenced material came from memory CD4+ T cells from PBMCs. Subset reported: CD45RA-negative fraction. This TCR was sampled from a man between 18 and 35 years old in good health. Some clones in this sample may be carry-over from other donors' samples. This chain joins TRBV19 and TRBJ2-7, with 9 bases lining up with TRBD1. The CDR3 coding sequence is TGTGCCAGTAGTATGGGGGGACAGGGTTCCGAGCAGTACTTC. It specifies CASSMGGQGSEQYF.